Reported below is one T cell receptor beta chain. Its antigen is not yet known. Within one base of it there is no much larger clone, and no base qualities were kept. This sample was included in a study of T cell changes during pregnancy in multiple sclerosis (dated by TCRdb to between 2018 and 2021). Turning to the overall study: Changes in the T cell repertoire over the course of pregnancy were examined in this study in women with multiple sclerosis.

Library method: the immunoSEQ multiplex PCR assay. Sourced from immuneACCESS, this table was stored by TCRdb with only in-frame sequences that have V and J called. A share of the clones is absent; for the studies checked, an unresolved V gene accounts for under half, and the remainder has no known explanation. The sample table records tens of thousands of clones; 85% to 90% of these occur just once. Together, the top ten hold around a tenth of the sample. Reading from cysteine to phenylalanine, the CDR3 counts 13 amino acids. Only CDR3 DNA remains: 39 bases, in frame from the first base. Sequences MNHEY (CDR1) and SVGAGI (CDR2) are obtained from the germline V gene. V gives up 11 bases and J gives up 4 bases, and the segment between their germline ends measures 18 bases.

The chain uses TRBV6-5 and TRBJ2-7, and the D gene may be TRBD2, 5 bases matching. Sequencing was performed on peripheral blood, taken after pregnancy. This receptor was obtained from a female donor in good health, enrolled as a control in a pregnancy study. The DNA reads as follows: TGTGCCGGCCGAGGCGGGTCCCTATACGAGCAGTACTTC. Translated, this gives CAGRGGSLYEQYF.